This T cell receptor (beta chain) appears in the sequencing data of a study of Ad26.COV2.S vaccination and SARS-CoV-2 variants. Germline CDR1 MNHNY, CDR2 SVGAGI (reference sequence). CDR3 length: 15 residues. V dropped 0 bases and J dropped 5; count of bases not matched to a gene: 5. Profiling relied on immunoSEQ multiplex PCR, and the TCRdb table lists in-frame clones only, not all of them. The sample shows fewer than 900,000 clones, more than 70% of them seen only once. Sample treatment: some 20 received Ad26.COV2.S at low or high dose, single or two shots; several received placebo; per-sample allocation not given. Vaccine and placebo recipients were sampled on day 63 after the first injection.

Sequencing was performed on peripheral blood, taken in a trial of Ad26.COV2.S vaccine versus placebo. The TCR sequence derives from a person aged 18-65 years who received the Ad26.COV2.S COVID-19 vaccine or a placebo. The V and J genes are TRBV6-6 and TRBJ2-7, with 9 positions matching TRBD1. The CDR3 loop reads CASSYSSDRGDEQYF. The CDR3 coding sequence is TGTGCCAGCAGTTACTCATCGGACAGGGGTGACGAGCAGTACTTC.